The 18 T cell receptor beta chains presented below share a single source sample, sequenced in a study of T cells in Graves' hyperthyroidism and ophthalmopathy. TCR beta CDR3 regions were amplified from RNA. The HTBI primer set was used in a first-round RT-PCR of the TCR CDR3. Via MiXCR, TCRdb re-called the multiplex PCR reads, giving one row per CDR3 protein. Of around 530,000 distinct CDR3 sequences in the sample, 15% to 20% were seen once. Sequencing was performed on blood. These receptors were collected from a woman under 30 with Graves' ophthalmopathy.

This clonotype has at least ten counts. The CDR3 DNA follows: TGTGCCAGCAGCCCCTACAGGGGACCCTTGGTGAACACTGAAGCTTTCTTT. Its translation is CASSPYRGPLVNTEAFF. The rearrangement links TRBV27 to TRBJ1-1, with 7 nucleotides matching TRBD1. The CDR3 spans 17 residues. Germline lookup yields CDR1 MNHEY and CDR2 SMNVEV (reference sequence). J was trimmed by 0 bases and V by 6 bases; bases with no gene match: 13.

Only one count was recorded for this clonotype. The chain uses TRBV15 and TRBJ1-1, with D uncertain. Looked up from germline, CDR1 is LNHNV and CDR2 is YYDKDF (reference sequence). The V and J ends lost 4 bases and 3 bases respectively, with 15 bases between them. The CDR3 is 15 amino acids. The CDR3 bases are TGTGCCACCAGCAAAGGACGGTCCTTGGACACTGAAGCTTTCTTT. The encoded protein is CATSKGRSLDTEAFF.

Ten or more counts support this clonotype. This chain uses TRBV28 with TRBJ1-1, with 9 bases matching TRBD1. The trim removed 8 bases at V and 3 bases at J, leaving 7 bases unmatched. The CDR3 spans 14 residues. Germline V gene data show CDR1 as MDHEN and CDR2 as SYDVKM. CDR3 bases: TGTGCCAGCCGACCGGGACAGGGTTACACTGAAGCTTTCTTT. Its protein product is CASRPGQGYTEAFF. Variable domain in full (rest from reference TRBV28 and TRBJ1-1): DVKVTQSSRYLVKRTGEKVFLECVQDMDHENMFWYRQDPGLGLRLIYFSYDVKMKEKGDIPEGYSVSREKKERFSLILESASTNQTSMYLCASRPGQGYTEAFFGQGTRLTVV.

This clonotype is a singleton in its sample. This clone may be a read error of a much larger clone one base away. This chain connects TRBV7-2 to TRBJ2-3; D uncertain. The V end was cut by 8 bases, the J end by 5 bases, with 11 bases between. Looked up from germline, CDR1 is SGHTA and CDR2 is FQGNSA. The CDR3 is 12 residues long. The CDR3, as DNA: TGTGCCAGCTGCCACCCGGGAGATACGCAGTATTTT. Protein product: CASCHPGDTQYF.

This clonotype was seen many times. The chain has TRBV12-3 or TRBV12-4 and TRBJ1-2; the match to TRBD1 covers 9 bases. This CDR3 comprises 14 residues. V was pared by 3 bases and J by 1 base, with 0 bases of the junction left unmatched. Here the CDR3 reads CASSLDRGNYGYTF. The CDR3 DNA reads TGTGCCAGCAGTTTGGACAGGGGTAACTATGGCTACACCTTC.

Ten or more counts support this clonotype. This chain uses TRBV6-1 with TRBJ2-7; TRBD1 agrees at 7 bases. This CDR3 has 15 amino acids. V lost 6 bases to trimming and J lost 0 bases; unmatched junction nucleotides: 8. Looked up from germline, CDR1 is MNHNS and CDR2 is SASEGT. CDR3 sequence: CASSDGQDRSYEQYF. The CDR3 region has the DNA TGTGCCAGCAGCGATGGACAGGATCGCTCCTACGAGCAGTACTTC.

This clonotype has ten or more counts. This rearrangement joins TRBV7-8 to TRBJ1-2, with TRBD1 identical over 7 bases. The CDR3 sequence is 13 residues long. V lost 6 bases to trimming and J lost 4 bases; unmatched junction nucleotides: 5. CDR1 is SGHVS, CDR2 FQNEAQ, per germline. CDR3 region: CASRPRTGYGYTF. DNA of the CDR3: TGTGCCAGCAGACCTAGGACAGGCTATGGCTACACCTTC.

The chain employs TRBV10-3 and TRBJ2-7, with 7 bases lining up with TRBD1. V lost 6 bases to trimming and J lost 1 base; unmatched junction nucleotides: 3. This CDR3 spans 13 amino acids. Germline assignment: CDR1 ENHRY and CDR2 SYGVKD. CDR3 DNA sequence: TGTGCCATCAGGGGGGACAGATCCTACGAGCAGTACTTC. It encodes CAIRGDRSYEQYF.

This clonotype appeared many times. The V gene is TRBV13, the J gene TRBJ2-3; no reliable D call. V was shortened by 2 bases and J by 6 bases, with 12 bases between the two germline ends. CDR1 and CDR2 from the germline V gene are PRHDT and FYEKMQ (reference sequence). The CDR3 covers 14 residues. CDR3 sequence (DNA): TGTGCCAGCAGCTTATCGCCTGAGGCCGATACGCAGTATTTT. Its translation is CASSLSPEADTQYF.

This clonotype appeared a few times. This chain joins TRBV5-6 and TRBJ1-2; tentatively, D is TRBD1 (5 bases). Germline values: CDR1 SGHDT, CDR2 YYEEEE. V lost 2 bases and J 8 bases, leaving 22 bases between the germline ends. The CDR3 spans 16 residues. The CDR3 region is CASSFFGREKRGGYTF. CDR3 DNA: TGTGCCAGCAGCTTCTTTGGCAGGGAGAAGAGAGGGGGCTACACCTTC.

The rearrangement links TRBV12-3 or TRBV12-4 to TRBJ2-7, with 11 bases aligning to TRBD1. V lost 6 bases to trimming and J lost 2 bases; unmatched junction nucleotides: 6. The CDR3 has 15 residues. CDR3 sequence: CASRWGTGGTYEQYF. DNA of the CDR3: TGTGCCAGCAGGTGGGGGACAGGGGGAACCTACGAGCAGTACTTC.

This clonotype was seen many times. The CDR3 here is CASSLGTGAGNEQFF. The DNA for the CDR3 is TGTGCCAGCAGTCTCGGGACAGGGGCGGGAAATGAGCAGTTCTTC. The V and J genes are TRBV28 and TRBJ2-1, with 10 bases aligning to TRBD1. CDR3 length: 15 residues. Germline CDR1 MDHEN, CDR2 SYDVKM. The trim removed 5 bases at V and 7 bases at J, leaving 8 bases unmatched.

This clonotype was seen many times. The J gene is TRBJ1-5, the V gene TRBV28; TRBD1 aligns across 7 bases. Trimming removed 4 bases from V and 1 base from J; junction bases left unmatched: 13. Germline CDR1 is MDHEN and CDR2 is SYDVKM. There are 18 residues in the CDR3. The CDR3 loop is CASSSPRQGSTSNQPQHF. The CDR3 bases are TGTGCCAGCAGTTCCCCCCGACAGGGAAGTACGAGCAATCAGCCCCAGCATTTT.

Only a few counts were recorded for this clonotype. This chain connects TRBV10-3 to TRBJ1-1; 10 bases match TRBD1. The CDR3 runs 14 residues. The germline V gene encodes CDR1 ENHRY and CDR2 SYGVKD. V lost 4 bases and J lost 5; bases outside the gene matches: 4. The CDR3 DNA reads TGTGCCATCAGTGCTGGGACAGGGGTTACTGAAGCTTTCTTT. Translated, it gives CAISAGTGVTEAFF.

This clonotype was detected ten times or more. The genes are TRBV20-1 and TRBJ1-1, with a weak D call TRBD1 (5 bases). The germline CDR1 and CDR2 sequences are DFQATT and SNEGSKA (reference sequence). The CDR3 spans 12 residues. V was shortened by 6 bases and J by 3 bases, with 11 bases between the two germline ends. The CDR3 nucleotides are TGCAGTGCCTTAAGAGGGGACACTGAAGCTTTCTTT. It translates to CSALRGDTEAFF.

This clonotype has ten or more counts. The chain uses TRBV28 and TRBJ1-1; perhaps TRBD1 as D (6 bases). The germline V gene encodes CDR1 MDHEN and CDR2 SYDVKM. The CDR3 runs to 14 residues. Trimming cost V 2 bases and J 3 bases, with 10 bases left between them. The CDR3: CASSLRDTHTEAFF. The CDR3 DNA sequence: TGTGCCAGCAGTTTAAGGGACACGCACACTGAAGCTTTCTTT.

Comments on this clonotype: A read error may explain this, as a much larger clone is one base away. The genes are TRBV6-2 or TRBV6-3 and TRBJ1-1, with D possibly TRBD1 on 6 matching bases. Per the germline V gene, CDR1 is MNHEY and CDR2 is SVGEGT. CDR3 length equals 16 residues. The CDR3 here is CASTDGGGQGNTEASF. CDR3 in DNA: TGTGCCAGCACCGACGGAGGGGGTCAGGGGAACACTGAAGCTTCCTTT.

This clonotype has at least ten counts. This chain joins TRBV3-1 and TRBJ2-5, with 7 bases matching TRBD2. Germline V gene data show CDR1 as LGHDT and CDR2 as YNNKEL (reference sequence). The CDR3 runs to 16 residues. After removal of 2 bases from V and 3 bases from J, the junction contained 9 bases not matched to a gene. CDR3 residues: CASSQPSRSGEETQYF. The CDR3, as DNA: TGTGCCAGCAGCCAACCTAGTCGGAGCGGGGAAGAGACCCAGTACTTC.